These 32 T cell receptor beta chains came from one sample sequenced in a study of CD8 T cells in Susac syndrome. A quantity of 0.5 to 1 ug RNA underwent reverse transcription using random hexamers. TCRdb used MiXCR to reprocess the immunoSEQ multiplex PCR reads, holding one entry per CDR3 protein. The sample holds 150,000 or so distinct CDR3 sequences, about 95% seen once. The source material was CD4+ T cells from PBMCs. The receptor source for this set is a human donor with Susac syndrome.

The V gene is TRBV23-1, the J gene TRBJ1-6; TRBD1 agrees at 7 bases. TRBV23-1 is reported as an ORF; its role is uncertain. CDR3 length: 14 amino acids. Trimming took 8 bases from V and 10 from J; bases not matched to a gene: 11. The CDR3 is CASGRDRVGSPLHF. The CDR3 nucleotides are TGCGCCAGCGGACGAGACAGGGTTGGGTCACCCCTCCACTTT.

The V gene is TRBV11-3, the J gene TRBJ2-1; D is undetermined. CDR1 is SGHNT, CDR2 YENEEA, per germline. CDR3 length equals 14 residues. V lost 0 bases and J lost 3, with 6 bases in between. The CDR3 region is CASSLDPLYNEQFF. In nucleotides, the CDR3 is TGTGCCAGCAGCTTAGATCCCCTCTACAATGAGCAGTTCTTC.

This chain joins TRBV9 and TRBJ2-1; D may be TRBD1 (7 bases). Trimming shortened V by 3 bases and J by 7 bases, and 20 bases separated the two germline ends. This CDR3 is built from 16 residues. From germline, CDR1 is SGDLS and CDR2 YYNGEE. The CDR3 here is CASSAGGTASGNEQFF. The DNA for the CDR3 is TGTGCCAGCAGCGCCGGAGGGACAGCGAGTGGGAATGAGCAGTTCTTC. Using reference TRBV9 and TRBJ2-1 for the parts outside the CDR3, the full variable domain is DSGVTQTPKHLITATGQRVTLRCSPRSGDLSVYWYQQSLDQGLQFLIQYYNGEERAKGNILERFSAQQFPDLHSELNLSSLELGDSALYFCASSAGGTASGNEQFFGPGTRLTVL.

J is TRBJ2-7 and V is TRBV6-5; perhaps TRBD2 as D (5 bases). Trimming removed 8 bases from V and 4 bases from J, with 18 bases in between. The CDR3 is made up of 14 amino acids. Germline V CDR1 and CDR2: MNHEY, SVGAGI. The CDR3 DNA follows: TGTGCCAGCTTCGACGGGATACCCCCTTACGAGCAGTACTTC. It yields the protein CASFDGIPPYEQYF.

The chain joins TRBV20-1 to TRBJ2-2, with D unclear. The CDR3 is 12 amino acids. Trimming left V 2 bases short and J 3 bases short, with 4 bases between. Germline V lookup: CDR1 DFQATT, CDR2 SNEGSKA (reference sequence). The CDR3 is CSARRHTGELFF. In DNA, the CDR3 is TGCAGTGCTAGACGTCACACCGGGGAGCTGTTTTTT.

J is TRBJ1-6 and V is TRBV5-4; unclear D gene. V was trimmed by 5 bases and J by 6 bases, leaving 18 bases between them. The length of the CDR3 is 16 residues. Per germline, CDR1 SGHNT and CDR2 YYREEE (reference sequence). The CDR3 sequence: CASSYDGPTLNSPLHF. Written as DNA, the CDR3 is TGTGCCAGCAGTTACGATGGGCCAACCCTTAATTCACCCCTCCACTTT.

The sample holds one count of this clonotype. The chain uses TRBV12-3 or TRBV12-4 and TRBJ2-1, with 11 bases matching TRBD2. This CDR3 is 14 amino acids long. Losses at the gene ends were 8 bases for V and 5 bases for J; bases not matched to a gene: 5. CDR3 sequence: CASLLAGAHNEQFF. The CDR3 bases are TGTGCCAGCCTACTAGCGGGGGCCCACAATGAGCAGTTCTTC.

This clonotype showed up just once. The chain carries TRBV12-3 or TRBV12-4 and TRBJ2-1; D may be TRBD1 or TRBD2 (5 bases each). V was clipped by 3 bases and J by 2 bases, with 14 bases between them. The CDR3 runs to 16 residues. This CDR3 reads CASSFPGGSPYNEQFF. The CDR3 DNA follows: TGTGCCAGCAGTTTCCCTGGGGGTAGTCCCTACAATGAGCAGTTCTTC.

This chain joins TRBV15 and TRBJ2-5, with D tentatively TRBD2 (6 bases). The CDR3 has 14 residues. Trimming took off 5 bases at V and 1 base at J, with 11 bases between the two ends. Looked up from germline, CDR1 is LNHNV and CDR2 is YYDKDF (reference sequence). The CDR3 nucleotides are TGTGCCACCAGCGAAGGGACTCCCCAAGAGACCCAGTACTTC. Protein sequence: CATSEGTPQETQYF. The full variable domain, with the rest looked up from reference TRBV15 and TRBJ2-5, is DAMVIQNPRYQVTQFGKPVTLSCSQTLNHNVMYWYQQKSSQAPKLLFHYYDKDFNNEADTPDNFQSRRPNTSFCFLDIRSPGLGDTAMYLCATSEGTPQETQYFGPGTRLLVL.

The chain employs TRBV4-1 and TRBJ1-5, with 9 bases fitting TRBD1. Germline trimming cut 4 bases from V and 0 bases from J; bases unmatched to any gene: 10. This CDR3 has 18 residues. Germline loops: CDR1 MGHRA, CDR2 YSYEKL. The CDR3 nucleotides are TGCGCCAGCAGCCCGGGGACAGGGAAGGGCTATAGCAATCAGCCCCAGCATTTT. It translates to CASSPGTGKGYSNQPQHF.

This chain joins TRBV20-1 and TRBJ1-3; 7 bases match TRBD1. This CDR3 comprises 11 residues. The J segment lost 8 bases and the V segment lost 4 bases, leaving 2 bases of the junction unmatched. Germline V gives CDR1 DFQATT, CDR2 SNEGSKA (reference sequence). The CDR3 protein is CSATGGDTIYF. For the CDR3, the DNA is TGCAGTGCTACAGGGGGAGACACCATATATTTT.

CDR3 amino acids: CASSLRDRSSPLHF. In DNA, the CDR3 is TGTGCCAGCAGCTTACGGGACAGGTCCTCACCCCTCCACTTT. V and J are TRBV7-3 and TRBJ1-6; 8 positions match TRBD1. Losses at the gene ends were 2 bases for V and 10 bases for J; bases not matched to a gene: 4. This CDR3 region has 14 residues. The V gene's germline CDR1 is SGHTA and CDR2 FQGTGA.

The rearrangement joins TRBV7-7 to TRBJ2-2; possible D gene TRBD1, 6 bases. The CDR3 spans 16 residues. Trimming removed 0 bases at V and 2 bases at J, with 10 bases between. Germline CDR1 and CDR2: SSHAT and FNYEAQ (reference sequence). This chain's CDR3 is CASSLASGANTGELFF. In DNA form, the CDR3 reads TGTGCCAGCAGCTTAGCGTCAGGGGCTAACACCGGGGAGCTGTTTTTT.

This chain links TRBV3-1 with TRBJ1-1; the D is unclear. The CDR3 extends over 11 amino acids. CDR1 and CDR2 from the germline V gene are LGHDT and YNNKEL (reference sequence). V shed 5 bases and J shed 6 bases, with 7 bases lying between them. The CDR3 DNA follows: TGTGCCAGCAGCGGAGGATCTGAAGCTTTCTTT. It translates to CASSGGSEAFF.

J is TRBJ2-5 and V is TRBV6-6; either TRBD1 or TRBD2 may supply D (6 bases each). V was cut by 7 bases and J by 5 bases, with 17 bases left in between. The length of the CDR3 is 14 residues. Per germline, CDR1 MNHNY and CDR2 SVGAGI (reference sequence). CDR3 nucleotides: TGTGCCAGCAATCCGGGACTTAGGGGGGAGACCCAGTACTTC. Residues: CASNPGLRGETQYF.

The rearrangement joins TRBV7-9 to TRBJ1-6, with TRBD1 as a possible D gene (6 bases). The ends were cut back, 5 bases at V and 0 bases at J, with 14 bases in the middle. The CDR3 contains 17 residues. CDR1 SEHNR and CDR2 FQNEAQ come from the germline V gene (reference sequence). The CDR3 loop reads CASSPPGDNSYNSPLHF. CDR3 bases: TGTGCCAGCAGCCCCCCAGGGGACAACTCCTATAATTCACCCCTCCACTTT.

This chain joins TRBV9 and TRBJ2-7; possibly TRBD2 for D (6 bases). This CDR3 has 14 residues. V lost 0 bases and J 3 bases, leaving 10 bases between the germline ends. The V gene's germline CDR1 is SGDLS and CDR2 YYNGEE. CDR3 sequence: CASSVADGGYEQYF. The CDR3 bases are TGTGCCAGCAGCGTAGCCGACGGGGGCTACGAGCAGTACTTC.

This clonotype appeared once. The V call is TRBV14, the J call TRBJ1-6; D is unresolved. CDR1 and CDR2 (germline): SGHDN, FVKESK. This CDR3 spans 12 amino acids. The V gene lost 4 bases and the J gene lost 9 bases, with 7 bases spanning the gap. CDR3: CASSLAASPLHF. The CDR3 DNA is TGTGCCAGCAGCCTCGCGGCTTCACCCCTCCACTTT.

This clonotype was found once. The chain employs TRBV15 and TRBJ2-4; TRBD1 agrees at 7 bases. CDR1 LNHNV and CDR2 YYDKDF come from the germline V gene (reference sequence). The CDR3 is 13 residues long. The V and J ends lost 1 base and 6 bases, in that order; junction bases with no gene match: 0. The CDR3 is CATSRGDRNIQYF. The CDR3 region has the DNA TGTGCCACCAGCAGAGGGGACAGAAACATTCAGTACTTC.

This chain links TRBV5-4 with TRBJ2-5; tentatively, D is TRBD1 or TRBD2 (5 bases each). Germline V CDR1 and CDR2: SGHNT, YYREEE (reference sequence). Trimming shortened V by 4 bases and J by 4 bases, and 11 bases separated the two germline ends. There are 13 residues in the CDR3. The CDR3 is CASSGGRSETQYF. As DNA, the CDR3 is TGTGCCAGCAGCGGGGGTCGATCAGAGACCCAGTACTTC.

This chain connects TRBV29-1 to TRBJ2-5; 9 bases line up with TRBD1. Per the germline V gene, CDR1 is SQVTM and CDR2 is ANQGSEA. There are 12 residues in the CDR3. V lost 5 bases to trimming and J lost 3 bases; unmatched junction nucleotides: 1. The CDR3 bases are TGCAGCGTTCGGACAGGGGAAGAGACCCAGTACTTC. It encodes CSVRTGEETQYF.

The rearrangement links TRBV7-9 to TRBJ1-6; perhaps TRBD1 as D (6 bases). Germline values: CDR1 SEHNR, CDR2 FQNEAQ (reference sequence). Trimming took off 6 bases at V and 6 bases at J, with 15 bases between the two ends. The CDR3 is 15 residues long. The CDR3, as DNA: TGTGCCAGCAGACACAGGGATGGGATTAATTCACCCCTCCACTTT. It translates to CASRHRDGINSPLHF.

J is TRBJ1-5 and V is TRBV20-1; D unresolved. The V and J ends lost 0 bases and 6 bases respectively, with 6 bases between them. CDR1 DFQATT and CDR2 SNEGSKA come from the germline V gene (reference sequence). The CDR3 totals 12 residues. CDR3 in amino acids: CSAREVGQPQHF. In DNA form, the CDR3 reads TGCAGTGCTAGAGAAGTCGGTCAGCCCCAGCATTTT.

The gene calls are TRBV5-4 and TRBJ2-5; possibly TRBD1 for D (6 bases). Germline V CDR1 and CDR2: SGHNT, YYREEE (reference sequence). V was clipped by 4 bases and J by 2 bases, with 12 bases between them. The CDR3 runs 14 residues. The DNA of the CDR3 is TGTGCCAGCAGCCCTGGACAGACACAAGAGACCCAGTACTTC. Its translation is CASSPGQTQETQYF.

The J gene is TRBJ1-1, the V gene TRBV9; D call uncertain. Germline values: CDR1 SGDLS, CDR2 YYNGEE. Trimming took off 0 bases at V and 8 bases at J, with 17 bases between the two ends. The CDR3 is 15 residues long. CDR3 region: CASSVAGWGGGEAFF. CDR3 bases: TGTGCCAGCAGCGTAGCGGGATGGGGTGGCGGCGAAGCTTTCTTT.

The chain recombines TRBV3-1 with TRBJ1-2; D remains ambiguous. The germline V gene encodes CDR1 LGHDT and CDR2 YNNKEL (reference sequence). The V end lost 4 bases, the J end lost 5 bases, and 14 bases lay between the germline ends. CDR3 length: 14 residues. CDR3 region: CASSPSGERYGYTF. The CDR3, as DNA: TGTGCCAGCAGCCCGTCCGGCGAGAGGTATGGCTACACCTTC.

This clonotype was counted once. V gene TRBV12-3 or TRBV12-4 combines with J gene TRBJ2-7; 9 bases are a match to TRBD1. The CDR3 totals 16 residues. V lost 1 base, J lost 0 bases, and 4 bases stayed unmatched. CDR3 DNA sequence: TGTGCCAGCAGTTTAGGACCGGGACAGGGCTCCTACGAGCAGTACTTC. Translating gives CASSLGPGQGSYEQYF.

The chain employs TRBV6-5 and TRBJ2-2, with D possibly called TRBD1 or TRBD2 (5 bases each). Germline loops: CDR1 MNHEY, CDR2 SVGAGI. This CDR3 spans 15 amino acids. Trimming removed 2 bases at V and 4 bases at J, with 11 bases between. The CDR3 loop is CASSYQGRITGELFF. In DNA, the CDR3 is TGTGCCAGCAGTTACCAGGGACGGATCACCGGGGAGCTGTTTTTT.

This clonotype appeared once. A junction end diverges from the germline sequence, so it may reflect a read error. The chain carries TRBV6-1 and TRBJ2-5, with unresolved D. Germline values: CDR1 MNHNS, CDR2 SASEGT. The CDR3 runs 14 residues. As DNA, the CDR3 is TGTGCCAGCAGCGAAGCAGCGATCGAAGGGACCCAGTACTTC. The encoded protein is CASSEAAIEGTQYF.

V usage is TRBV2 and J usage is TRBJ1-5; D unclear. Trimming removed 7 bases from V and 0 bases from J, with 10 bases in between. Germline CDR1 SNHLY, CDR2 FYNNEI. The CDR3 has 14 amino acids. The CDR3 reads CASKQGNSNQPQHF. CDR3 in DNA: TGTGCCAGCAAACAAGGGAATAGCAATCAGCCCCAGCATTTT.

The chain uses TRBV18 and TRBJ2-2; D unresolved. V lost 2 bases and J lost 6, with 7 bases in between. Per germline, CDR1 KGHSH and CDR2 LQKENI. This CDR3 is 13 amino acids long. Written as DNA, the CDR3 is TGTGCCAGCTCACCATTAGATTCCGGGGAGCTGTTTTTT. Its protein product is CASSPLDSGELFF.

The V and J genes are TRBV2 and TRBJ1-6; 9 bases line up with TRBD1. Germline CDR1 and CDR2: SNHLY and FYNNEI. Trimming at V came to 7 bases and at J to 9 bases, leaving 7 bases not matched to a gene. The CDR3 covers 14 residues. The CDR3 loop is CASNSGQGPSPLHF. DNA of the CDR3: TGTGCCAGCAACTCGGGACAGGGACCTTCACCCCTCCACTTT. Full variable domain (missing parts from reference TRBV2 and TRBJ1-6): EPEVTQTPSHQVTQMGQEVILRCVPISNHLYFYWYRQILGQKVEFLVSFYNNEISEKSEIFDDQFSVERPDGSNFTLKIRSTKLEDSAMYFCASNSGQGPSPLHFGNGTRLTVT.